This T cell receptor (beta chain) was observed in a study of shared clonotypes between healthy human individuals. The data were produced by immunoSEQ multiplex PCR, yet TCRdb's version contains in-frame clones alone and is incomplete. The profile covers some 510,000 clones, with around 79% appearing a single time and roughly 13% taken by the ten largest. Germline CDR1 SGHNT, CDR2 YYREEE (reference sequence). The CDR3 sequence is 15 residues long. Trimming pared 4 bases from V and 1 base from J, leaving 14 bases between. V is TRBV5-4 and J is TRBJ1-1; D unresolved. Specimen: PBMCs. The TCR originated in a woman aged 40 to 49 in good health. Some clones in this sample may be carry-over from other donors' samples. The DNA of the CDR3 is TGTGCCAGCAGCCCCATTCACTCAGCGAACACTGAAGCTTTCTTT. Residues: CASSPIHSANTEAFF.